Listed here are 30 T cell receptor beta chains from one sample, sequenced in a study of beta chain features in type 1 diabetes. Isolated RNA was reverse transcribed in full, so expressed TCRB transcripts were sequenced. TCRdb keeps only in-frame clones here, not all; method: immunoSEQ multiplex PCR. The table includes over 700,000 clones, 15% to 20% detected once. Source material: naive CD4+ T cells from blood. These TCRs come from a woman aged 18-29 years in good health.

This clone was observed a handful of times. The V call is TRBV5-4, the J call TRBJ1-2, with unresolved D. V gave up 0 bases and J gave up 3 bases, with 12 bases separating them. The CDR3 has 15 amino acids. Per the germline V gene, CDR1 is SGHNT and CDR2 is YYREEE (reference sequence). The CDR3 DNA sequence: TGTGCCAGCAGCTTGGGGGTAACCTTAGACTATGGCTACACCTTC. It is translated as CASSLGVTLDYGYTF.

The rearrangement joins TRBV28 to TRBJ1-5; the D gene is possibly TRBD1 (5 bases). Germline-derived CDR1 and CDR2 are MDHEN and SYDVKM. V lost 9 bases, J lost 2 bases, and 23 bases lay in between. This CDR3 spans 17 amino acids. The CDR3 DNA is TGTGCCAGTCACAAGGGGCAAGGCTGGTGGGGCAATCAGCCCCAGCATTTT. Encoded protein: CASHKGQGWWGNQPQHF.

This clone was seen more than once but under ten times. J is TRBJ2-1 and V is TRBV11-1; no definite D call. V lost 5 bases, J lost 4 bases, and 9 bases lay in between. CDR1 SGHAT and CDR2 FQDESV come from the germline V gene (reference sequence). This CDR3 contains 13 residues. CDR3 sequence (DNA): TGTGCCAGCAGCCCAACAAGATACAATGAGCAGTTCTTC. As protein: CASSPTRYNEQFF.

This clone was detected only a few times. DNA for the CDR3: TGTGCCAGCACATCCACCCCTAGGTACAATGAGCAGTTCTTC. It specifies CASTSTPRYNEQFF. This chain connects TRBV2 to TRBJ2-1, with unresolved D. In germline, CDR1 is SNHLY, CDR2 FYNNEI. Trimming left V 7 bases short and J 4 bases short, with 14 bases between. The CDR3 is made up of 14 amino acids.

This clone was seen a few times. The chain uses TRBV4-3 and TRBJ2-1; the match to TRBD2 covers 9 bases. The germline gives CDR1 LGHNA, CDR2 YSLEER. V dropped 0 bases and J dropped 6; count of bases not matched to a gene: 6. The length of the CDR3 is 16 residues. CDR3: CASSQDWSSGSNEQFF. The CDR3 bases are TGCGCCAGCAGCCAAGATTGGAGTAGCGGGAGCAATGAGCAGTTCTTC.

Of note for this clone: This specimen includes other DNA sequences encoding the same CDR3. The chain couples TRBV28 to TRBJ2-1; D remains ambiguous. Trimming took 2 bases from V and 10 from J, leaving 9 bases between them. CDR3 length: 12 amino acids. Germline assignment: CDR1 MDHEN and CDR2 SYDVKM. CDR3 region: CASSLLGREQFF. Here the CDR3 DNA reads TGTGCCAGCAGTTTACTCGGTAGGGAGCAGTTCTTC.

This chain uses TRBV7-2 with TRBJ1-2; TRBD1 agrees at 8 bases. This CDR3 is built from 15 residues. Germline CDR1 SGHTA, CDR2 FQGNSA. V lost 6 bases, J lost 4 bases, and 10 bases stayed unmatched. Here the CDR3 reads CASRTTGGGGYGYTF. CDR3 DNA sequence: TGTGCCAGCAGGACCACAGGGGGAGGTGGCTATGGCTACACCTTC.

CDR3 sequence reads: CASSRLDILSIGANVLTF. The CDR3, as DNA: TGTGCCAGCTCACGCTTAGACATCTTATCCATCGGGGCCAACGTCCTGACTTTC. The V call is TRBV18, the J call TRBJ2-6; D is uncertain. Trimming removed 4 bases at V and 4 bases at J, with 20 bases between. CDR1 is KGHSH and CDR2 is LQKENI in the germline V gene. CDR3 length equals 18 residues. The complete variable domain, with remaining parts taken from reference TRBV18 and TRBJ2-6, reads NAGVMQNPRHLVRRRGQEARLRCSPMKGHSHVYWYRQLPEEGLKFMVYLQKENIIDESGMPKERFSAEFPKEGPSILRIQQVVRGDSAAYFCASSRLDILSIGANVLTFGAGSRLTVL.

The CDR3 bases are TGTGCCAGCAGTCCCGAGGTAGAGGGGGAGACCCAGTACTTC. Its translation: CASSPEVEGETQYF. This chain connects TRBV2 to TRBJ2-5; the D call may be TRBD1 or TRBD2 (5 bases each). CDR3 length: 14 amino acids. V was cut by 5 bases and J by 5 bases, with 15 bases left in between. Per germline, CDR1 SNHLY and CDR2 FYNNEI. The entire variable domain, with the rest obtained from reference TRBV2 and TRBJ2-5, is as follows: EPEVTQTPSHQVTQMGQEVILRCVPISNHLYFYWYRQILGQKVEFLVSFYNNEISEKSEIFDDQFSVERPDGSNFTLKIRSTKLEDSAMYFCASSPEVEGETQYFGPGTRLLVL.

This clone was counted only a few times. The chain uses TRBV28 and TRBJ2-7, with 14 bases identical to TRBD2. This CDR3 has 17 amino acids. V was pared by 6 bases and J by 1 base, with 8 bases of the junction left unmatched. Germline assignment: CDR1 MDHEN and CDR2 SYDVKM. CDR3 sequence: CASRGTSGSPWSYEQYF. The CDR3 DNA is TGTGCCAGCAGGGGGACTAGCGGGAGCCCTTGGTCCTACGAGCAGTACTTC.

The chain employs TRBV7-2 and TRBJ2-7, with D hard to call. Trimming removed 3 bases from V and 0 bases from J, with 12 bases in between. CDR3 size: 15 residues. CDR1 is SGHTA and CDR2 is FQGNSA in the germline V gene. CDR3 loop: CASSLTSQSSYEQYF. CDR3 DNA sequence: TGTGCCAGCAGCTTGACCTCGCAGAGCTCCTACGAGCAGTACTTC.

V usage is TRBV11-2 and J usage is TRBJ2-3, with TRBD2 matching over 8 bases. The CDR3 extends over 18 amino acids. Trimming cost V 1 base and J 2 bases; bases outside gene matches: 11. CDR1 is SGHAT and CDR2 is FQNNGV in the germline V gene. DNA of the CDR3: TGTGCCAGCAGCTTAGCTCGGGTAGCGGGACGTGACACAGATACGCAGTATTTT. It translates to CASSLARVAGRDTDTQYF.

This clone was counted between two and nine times. V and J are TRBV6-5 and TRBJ2-2, with a weak D call TRBD2 (5 bases). This CDR3 region has 13 residues. Germline V gene data show CDR1 as MNHEY and CDR2 as SVGAGI. The germline V and J ends were trimmed by 10 bases and 4 bases, with 13 bases remaining between them. CDR3 amino acids: CAIRDTLTGELFF. The CDR3 DNA is TGTGCCATCCGGGATACCCTCACCGGGGAGCTGTTTTTT.

With respect to this clone: In the same sample, other DNA sequences code for this CDR3. The chain joins TRBV2 to TRBJ2-5; 7 bases are a match to TRBD1. The length of the CDR3 is 12 residues. Germline CDR1 is SNHLY and CDR2 is FYNNEI. With V trimmed by 7 bases and J by 3 bases, 2 bases remained unmatched. Here the CDR3 reads CASTGTEETQYF. The DNA for the CDR3 is TGTGCCAGCACCGGGACAGAAGAGACCCAGTACTTC.

The chain combines TRBV7-3 with TRBJ2-7; 9 nucleotides line up with TRBD1. Losses at the gene ends were 8 bases for V and 3 bases for J; bases not matched to a gene: 8. CDR1 and CDR2 (germline): SGHTA, FQGTGA. This CDR3 comprises 14 residues. The CDR3 DNA is TGTGCCAGCTCCCAGGGACAGGGAAGCTACGAGCAGTACTTC. Residues: CASSQGQGSYEQYF.

The chain joins TRBV6-6 to TRBJ2-6; possibly TRBD2 for D (5 bases). CDR1 and CDR2 from the germline V gene are MNHNY and SVGAGI (reference sequence). The V end was cut by 5 bases, the J end by 2 bases, with 10 bases between. This CDR3 has 15 residues. The CDR3 region has the DNA TGTGCCAGCAGTACCGGGGTACCTGGGGCCAACGTCCTGACTTTC. Translation: CASSTGVPGANVLTF.

V usage is TRBV28 and J usage is TRBJ2-7; unclear D gene. V dropped 3 bases and J dropped 3 bases, with 9 bases sitting between them. This CDR3 has 13 amino acids. From germline, CDR1 is MDHEN and CDR2 SYDVKM. CDR3 DNA sequence: TGTGCCAGCAGTTTGGGAACTCTCTACGAGCAGTACTTC. Encoded protein: CASSLGTLYEQYF.

DNA of the CDR3: TGTGCCAGCTCACCACGAGCGGGAGGGCCAGACGAGCAGTACTTC. It yields the protein CASSPRAGGPDEQYF. The V and J genes are TRBV18 and TRBJ2-7; TRBD2 matches 10 bases. Germline V gene data show CDR1 as KGHSH and CDR2 as LQKENI. The CDR3 is 15 amino acids. Losses at the gene ends were 1 base for V and 5 bases for J; bases not matched to a gene: 5.

This clone was seen only a few times. The chain uses TRBV5-1 and TRBJ2-3; D not resolved. CDR3 size: 14 residues. V lost 0 bases and J lost 3, with 8 bases in between. Germline V gives CDR1 SGHRS, CDR2 YFSETQ. CDR3 region: CASSLVTATDTQYF. The CDR3 coding sequence is TGCGCCAGCAGCTTGGTAACAGCAACAGATACGCAGTATTTT.

This clone was detected a few times. The V gene is TRBV18, the J gene TRBJ2-6; D is unresolved. V was trimmed by 4 bases and J by 3 bases, leaving 10 bases between them. The CDR3 is made up of 15 amino acids. The germline V gene has CDR1 KGHSH and CDR2 LQKENI. The DNA of the CDR3 is TGTGCCAGCTCACTCACAGTAGGTGGGGCCAACGTCCTGACTTTC. Protein sequence: CASSLTVGGANVLTF.

This clone has just a few counts. The chain employs TRBV6-5 and TRBJ2-5, with unresolved D. Germline-derived CDR1 and CDR2 are MNHEY and SVGAGI. The CDR3 consists of 13 residues. Trimming left V 2 bases short and J 5 bases short, with 9 bases between. This chain's CDR3 is CASSYLGRETQYF. CDR3 bases: TGTGCCAGCAGTTACCTAGGGCGTGAGACCCAGTACTTC.

This clone was counted a few times. This chain uses TRBV28 with TRBJ1-5; D is unresolved. The CDR3 has 12 amino acids. Germline V gene sequence: CDR1 MDHEN, CDR2 SYDVKM. V lost 0 bases, J lost 7 bases, and 4 bases lay in between. In DNA form, the CDR3 reads TGTGCCAGCAGTTTATGGGGGCAGCCCCAGCATTTT. Translation gives CASSLWGQPQHF.

The chain combines TRBV7-9 with TRBJ2-1; 8 bases match TRBD2. Germline V gives CDR1 SEHNR, CDR2 FQNEAQ (reference sequence). The CDR3 runs to 15 residues. Losses at the gene ends were 1 base for V and 7 bases for J; bases not matched to a gene: 6. CDR3 sequence (DNA): TGTGCCAGCAGCTTAGTCGCGCGGGAGGATAATGAGCAGTTCTTC. This translates into CASSLVAREDNEQFF.

The J gene is TRBJ2-5, the V gene TRBV4-3; maybe TRBD2 (6 bases). The J call could be wrong; TRBJ2-7 is a better fit for the DNA end. This CDR3 contains 17 residues. Germline V gives CDR1 LGHNA, CDR2 YSLEER. CDR3 protein: CASSQDGSAGSSYEQYF. The DNA of the CDR3 is TGCGCCAGCAGCCAAGACGGTTCTGCGGGGAGCTCCTACGAGCAGTACTTC.

This clone was seen only a few times. The chain is built from TRBV27 and TRBJ1-1, with D unclear. Germline CDR1 is MNHEY and CDR2 is SMNVEV (reference sequence). The CDR3 extends over 13 amino acids. V was cut by 8 bases and J by 0 bases, with 10 bases left in between. In nucleotides, the CDR3 is TGTGCCAGCTACACGGACTTGAACACTGAAGCTTTCTTT. It is translated as CASYTDLNTEAFF.

This clone has only a few counts. The chain uses TRBV9 and TRBJ2-7; D is perhaps TRBD1 or TRBD2 (6 bases each). Germline lookup yields CDR1 SGDLS and CDR2 YYNGEE. V was pared by 4 bases and J by 7 bases, with 18 bases between. The CDR3 loop spans 14 amino acids. The CDR3 DNA sequence: TGTGCCAGCAGCCCCCTTACCGGGGGCGCAGAGCAGTACTTC. Translated: CASSPLTGGAEQYF.

A few counts support this clone. The chain links TRBV28 to TRBJ1-1, with D tentatively TRBD1 (5 bases). The V end lost 7 bases, the J end lost 6 bases, and 15 bases lay between the germline ends. The CDR3 totals 13 residues. The germline V gene encodes CDR1 MDHEN and CDR2 SYDVKM. This chain's CDR3 is CASTLPTQAEAFF. CDR3 DNA sequence: TGTGCCAGCACCCTACCCACACAGGCTGAAGCTTTCTTT.

This clone was seen a handful of times. V and J are TRBV2 and TRBJ2-7, with a possible D match to TRBD1 (5 bases). The CDR3 extends over 12 amino acids. Trimming left V 7 bases short and J 6 bases short, with 13 bases between. CDR1 is SNHLY and CDR2 is FYNNEI in the germline V gene. For the CDR3, the DNA is TGTGCCAGCACCAATCAGGGTTCCGAGCAGTACTTC. It encodes CASTNQGSEQYF.

A few counts support this clone. J is TRBJ1-1 and V is TRBV29-1; D possibly corresponds to TRBD1 (5 bases). CDR3 size: 13 residues. The V gene lost 4 bases and the J gene lost 10 bases, with 19 bases spanning the gap. Germline V lookup: CDR1 SQVTM, CDR2 ANQGSEA. CDR3 loop: CSVVNNQGTGAFF. The CDR3 nucleotides are TGCAGCGTTGTTAATAATCAGGGCACGGGAGCTTTCTTT.

This chain links TRBV9 with TRBJ1-3; perhaps TRBD1 as D (5 bases). Germline-derived CDR1 and CDR2 are SGDLS and YYNGEE. CDR3 length: 15 residues. Trimming left V 2 bases short and J 4 bases short, with 13 bases between. CDR3 DNA: TGTGCCAGCAGCGTCCGCGGGGCGCAAGGAAACACCATATATTTT. Its protein product is CASSVRGAQGNTIYF.